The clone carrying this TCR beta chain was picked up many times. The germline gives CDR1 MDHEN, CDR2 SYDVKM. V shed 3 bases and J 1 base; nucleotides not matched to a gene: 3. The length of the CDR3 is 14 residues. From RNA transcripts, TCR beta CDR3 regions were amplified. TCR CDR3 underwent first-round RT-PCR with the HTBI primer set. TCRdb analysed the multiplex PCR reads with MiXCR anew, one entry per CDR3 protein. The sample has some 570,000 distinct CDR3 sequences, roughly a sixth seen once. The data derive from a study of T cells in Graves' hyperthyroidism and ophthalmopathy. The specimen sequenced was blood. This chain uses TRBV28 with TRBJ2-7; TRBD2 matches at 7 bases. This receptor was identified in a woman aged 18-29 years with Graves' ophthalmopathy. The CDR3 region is CASSFRAGSYEQYF. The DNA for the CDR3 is TGTGCCAGCAGTTTTAGAGCGGGGTCCTACGAGCAGTACTTC.